This TCR beta chain stems from a study of T-cell memory formation after mild COVID-19. General study results and limits: Among CD4+ contracting clones, most were CM and EM, and CD8+ ones EMRA. SARS-CoV-2 specificity of second-wave clones peaking day 37 was unconfirmed. Day 15 to 85 contracting clones showed balanced CD4/CD8; day 15 to 37 expanders favored CD4+.

CDR1 and CDR2 from the germline V gene are LGHNA and YSLEER. The CDR3 totals 18 residues. V was pared by 0 bases and J by 2 bases, with 18 bases between. 5'RACE primed from the constant segment yielded TCR alpha and TCR beta cDNA libraries bearing sample barcodes and UMIs. TCRdb re-derived calls from the 5' RACE reads in MiXCR, one entry per CDR3 protein. Of hundreds of thousands of distinct CDR3 sequences listed, roughly 25% are singletons. Details on this clonotype: Antigen: not known.

The clonotype was recovered from an adult woman who had mild COVID-19 (a few samples of this study predate the infection). Cell type and time point are not known. Sequenced: PBMCs or a T cell subset sorted from them (not recorded which). The gene calls are TRBV4-3 and TRBJ2-3; D gene unclear. The CDR3 region has the DNA TGCGCCAGCAGCCAAGATAGTGAATGGGGATACCACACAGATACGCAGTATTTT. Translating it yields CASSQDSEWGYHTDTQYF.